A selection of T cell receptor beta chains follows, all from one sample in a study of chemoradiotherapy in HPV16-positive cancers. Repertoires were generated with immunoSEQ multiplex PCR, while TCRdb's copy carries only in-frame clones and drops some. In the table there are under 5,500 clones, 90% of which are singletons. Specimen collection occurred from a patient who underwent chemoradiotherapy. These receptors were obtained from a human donor with HPV-associated anogenital cancer. Each CDR3 is given with its conserved first and last residue. A D gene is named only where the DNA matches it firmly. Rows give clone size only sometimes, using once, few, many, or a class for an expanded clone.

j_call clone_size v_call d_call cdr3_aa cdr3_nt
TRBJ1-1 . TRBV20-1 . CSASQDREAFF TGCAGTGCTAGCCAGGATCGTGAAGCTTTCTTT
TRBJ1-5 . TRBV6-5 . CASSLTPGQPQHF TGTGCCAGCAGTTTAACTCCGGGCCAGCCCCAGCATTTT
TRBJ1-4 . TRBV9 TRBD1 CASSVGLDRAEKLFF TGTGCCAGCAGCGTAGGATTGGACAGGGCTGAAAAACTGTTTTTT
TRBJ1-1 once TRBV9 . CASSVGAGPTEAFF TGTGCCAGCAGCGTAGGGGCAGGGCCCACTGAAGCTTTCTTT
TRBJ2-7 . TRBV19 TRBD2 CASSSPGGGPYEQYF TGTGCCAGTAGCTCGCCGGGGGGAGGCCCCTACGAGCAGTACTTC
TRBJ1-5 once TRBV6-6 . CASNSDQPQHF TGTGCCAGCAATTCAGATCAGCCCCAGCATTTT
TRBJ2-3 . TRBV19 . CASSIAGGRRDTQYF TGTGCCAGTAGTATAGCGGGGGGCCGCAGGGATACGCAGTATTTT
TRBJ2-7 . TRBV19 TRBD1 CASSMDRGREQYF TGTGCCAGTAGTATGGACAGGGGTAGAGAGCAGTACTTC
TRBJ2-1 . TRBV5-5 . CASSLERASYNEQFF TGTGCCAGCAGCTTGGAGCGGGCCTCCTACAATGAGCAGTTCTTC
TRBJ2-7 . TRBV7-6 TRBD1 CASSTGTGIYEQYF TGTGCCAGCAGCACCGGGACAGGGATATACGAGCAGTACTTC
TRBJ2-1 . TRBV28 TRBD2 CASRTSGGTNNEQFF TGTGCCAGCAGAACTAGCGGGGGGACAAACAATGAGCAGTTCTTC
TRBJ2-7 . TRBV7-2 . CASSRLTNYEQYF TGTGCCAGCAGCCGACTAACAAACTACGAGCAGTACTTC
TRBJ2-5 . TRBV11-3 TRBD2 CASSSGLAVFQETQYF TGTGCCAGCAGCTCGGGACTAGCGGTCTTCCAAGAGACCCAGTACTTC
TRBJ2-1 . TRBV4-1 . CASSQDRVSYNEQFF TGCGCCAGCAGCCAAGACAGGGTCTCCTACAATGAGCAGTTCTTC